This T cell receptor (beta chain) emerged from a study of T cell responses to AZD1222 COVID-19 vaccine. Study at large: Timing groups of about 4 and about 12 weeks for second doses were pooled.

On this clone: The antigen remains unidentified.

Some clones are missing from TCRdb's copy, which holds only in-frame ones; the method was immunoSEQ multiplex PCR. Counted here are more than 95,000 clones, around 89% occurring once; the ten biggest clones make up 6% to 8%. In germline, CDR1 is KGHDR, CDR2 SFDVKD. Trimming stripped 5 bases from V and 6 bases from J, with 12 bases between. This CDR3 comprises 13 residues. Findings of the study overall: Donors skewed white British and female; clonal diversity was possibly underestimated. Seropositive at baseline were only a handful of AZD1222 recipients.

This TCR derives from an adult in good health. The material was peripheral blood, obtained on day 0 of AZD1222 vaccination. This chain uses TRBV24-1 with TRBJ1-1; no clear D. The CDR3 DNA follows: TGTGCCACCAGTGGGAAGGGAGGCGCTGAAGCTTTCTTT. This gives the protein CATSGKGGAEAFF.